A single sample is the source of the 32 T cell receptor beta chains below, sequenced in a study of blood T cell repertoires in COVID-19. This table comes from immunoSEQ multiplex PCR, and its TCRdb copy is limited to in-frame clones, with some not included. Here the sample spans about 310,000 clones, roughly 89% being singletons. Sample: PBMCs or T cells enriched from blood (not recorded which). The source is a woman between 18 and 29 years old with acute COVID-19.

V is TRBV5-5 and J is TRBJ2-2, with TRBD1 identical over 10 bases. The trim removed 3 bases at V and 0 bases at J, leaving 11 bases unmatched. CDR1 and CDR2 from the germline V gene are SGHKS and YYEKEE (reference sequence). CDR3 length: 19 amino acids. CDR3 DNA: TGTGCCAGCAGCTCTCCTTGGGACAGGGGAGACTCGAACACCGGGGAGCTGTTTTTT. Translated: CASSSPWDRGDSNTGELFF.

The chain links TRBV28 to TRBJ1-5; possible D gene TRBD1, 5 bases. The CDR3 loop spans 14 amino acids. Germline loops: CDR1 MDHEN, CDR2 SYDVKM. The ends were cut back, 7 bases at V and 9 bases at J, with 19 bases in the middle. The CDR3 is CASNGADVLGPQHF. The DNA of the CDR3 is TGTGCCAGCAATGGGGCAGACGTTTTGGGGCCCCAGCATTTT.

The chain recombines TRBV7-9 with TRBJ2-1; TRBD1 might be the D (5 bases). The CDR3 has 14 residues. The V end was cut by 8 bases, the J end by 1 base, with 12 bases between. The germline CDR1 and CDR2 sequences are SEHNR and FQNEAQ (reference sequence). The CDR3 loop is CASQTDTSYNEQFF. The CDR3 nucleotides are TGTGCCAGCCAGACAGACACGTCCTACAATGAGCAGTTCTTC.

Only a few counts were recorded for this clone. V and J are TRBV11-2 and TRBJ2-3; D is perhaps TRBD2 (5 bases). Per germline, CDR1 SGHAT and CDR2 FQNNGV. Deletions cut 1 base from V and 8 bases from J, with 13 bases between. This CDR3 has 14 residues. CDR3 coding DNA: TGTGCCAGCAGCTTAGCCCCTACTAGACCTACGCAGTATTTT. Protein product: CASSLAPTRPTQYF.

The genes are TRBV7-3 and TRBJ2-3; 7 bases fit TRBD2. Germline CDR1 is SGHTA and CDR2 is FQGTGA. With V trimmed by 3 bases and J by 1 base, 4 bases remained unmatched. The CDR3 loop spans 15 amino acids. In nucleotides, the CDR3 is TGTGCCAGCAGCTTTAGCGGGCTACGCACAGATACGCAGTATTTT. This translates into CASSFSGLRTDTQYF.

V is TRBV11-3 and J is TRBJ2-3; 15 nucleotides agree with TRBD2. Trimming took 4 bases from V and 6 from J; bases not matched to a gene: 5. Per the germline V gene, CDR1 is SGHNT and CDR2 is YENEEA. The CDR3 is made up of 16 amino acids. In DNA, the CDR3 is TGTGCCAGCAGCTCGGGACTAGCGGGGGGAGCGGATACGCAGTATTTT. Protein: CASSSGLAGGADTQYF. Based on the CDR3 plus reference TRBV11-3 and TRBJ2-3, the full variable domain is EAGVVQSPRYKIIEKKQPVAFWCNPISGHNTLYWYLQNLGQGPELLIRYENEEAVDDSQLPKDRFSAERLKGVDSTLKIQPAELGDSAVYLCASSSGLAGGADTQYFGPGTRLTVL.

The chain is built from TRBV11-2 and TRBJ2-7; D remains unclear. Trimming took 0 bases from V and 4 from J, leaving 13 bases between them. The CDR3 runs to 15 residues. Germline CDR1 is SGHAT and CDR2 is FQNNGV. The CDR3 DNA reads TGTGCCAGCAGCTTAGATCGAGGCCGATATTACGAGCAGTACTTC. This codes for CASSLDRGRYYEQYF.

The chain has TRBV11-3 and TRBJ2-2; possibly TRBD2 for D (5 bases). The CDR3 covers 15 residues. The germline CDR1 and CDR2 sequences are SGHNT and YENEEA. V lost 5 bases to trimming and J lost 1 base, with 11 bases between them. The CDR3 region has the DNA TGTGCCAGCAGCCCGCGGGCGGGGAACACCGGGGAGCTGTTTTTT. Its protein is CASSPRAGNTGELFF.

The chain combines TRBV5-1 with TRBJ1-6; 9 bases fit TRBD1. Germline V gene sequence: CDR1 SGHRS, CDR2 YFSETQ. There are 17 residues in the CDR3. The V gene end was trimmed by 2 bases and the J gene end by 6 bases; junction bases not matched to a gene: 9. The CDR3 DNA reads TGCGCCAGCAGCTTTTATGGGACAGGGTCGACTAATTCACCCCTCCACTTT. As protein: CASSFYGTGSTNSPLHF. The full variable domain, in which reference TRBV5-1 and TRBJ1-6 provide the parts outside the CDR3, is KAGVTQTPRYLIKTRGQQVTLSCSPISGHRSVSWYQQTPGQGLQFLFEYFSETQRNKGNFPGRFSGRQFSNSRSEMNVSTLELGDSALYLCASSFYGTGSTNSPLHFGNGTRLTVT.

The chain employs TRBV7-9 and TRBJ1-2, with 8 bases that match TRBD1. J lost 6 bases, V lost 1 base, and 7 bases had no gene match. Germline CDR1 SEHNR, CDR2 FQNEAQ (reference sequence). The CDR3 is 15 amino acids. CDR3 residues: CASSLDPGGEHGYTF. The CDR3 bases are TGTGCCAGCAGCTTAGATCCAGGGGGCGAGCATGGCTACACCTTC.

The chain uses TRBV15 and TRBJ1-5, with 8 nucleotides matching TRBD1. Per the germline V gene, CDR1 is LNHNV and CDR2 is YYDKDF (reference sequence). The trim removed 0 bases at V and 3 bases at J, leaving 1 base unmatched. CDR3 length: 15 amino acids. CDR3 bases: TGTGCCACCAGCAGAGACAGGGGGCTCAATCAGCCCCAGCATTTT. It specifies CATSRDRGLNQPQHF. Full variable domain (missing parts from reference TRBV15 and TRBJ1-5): DAMVIQNPRYQVTQFGKPVTLSCSQTLNHNVMYWYQQKSSQAPKLLFHYYDKDFNNEADTPDNFQSRRPNTSFCFLDIRSPGLGDTAMYLCATSRDRGLNQPQHFGDGTRLSIL.

V usage is TRBV28 and J usage is TRBJ2-7, with TRBD2 identical over 11 bases. Per the germline V gene, CDR1 is MDHEN and CDR2 is SYDVKM. The CDR3 consists of 16 residues. V was clipped by 6 bases and J by 2 bases; unmatched bases: 9. CDR3 amino acids: CASRPFPGLAAYEQYF. The CDR3 coding sequence is TGTGCCAGCAGACCCTTCCCGGGACTAGCGGCCTACGAGCAGTACTTC. The entire variable domain, with the rest obtained from reference TRBV28 and TRBJ2-7, is as follows: DVKVTQSSRYLVKRTGEKVFLECVQDMDHENMFWYRQDPGLGLRLIYFSYDVKMKEKGDIPEGYSVSREKKERFSLILESASTNQTSMYLCASRPFPGLAAYEQYFGPGTRLTVT.

The V call is TRBV30, the J call TRBJ1-2; D not certain. There are 12 residues in the CDR3. Trimming shortened V by 8 bases and J by 8 bases, and 18 bases separated the two germline ends. Germline V lookup: CDR1 GTSNPN, CDR2 SVGIG (reference sequence). CDR3 nucleotides: TGTGCCGAGATGACTTACCCGAACGGCTACACCTTC. Translation: CAEMTYPNGYTF.

This rearrangement joins TRBV19 to TRBJ2-1; the match to TRBD2 covers 7 bases. The CDR3 runs 18 residues. Germline loops: CDR1 LNHDA, CDR2 SQIVND (reference sequence). Unmatched junction bases numbered 15, after V lost 7 bases and J lost 0 bases. This chain's CDR3 is CASTGRDYQFSSYNEQFF. The CDR3 nucleotides are TGTGCCAGTACTGGACGGGACTACCAATTTAGCTCCTACAATGAGCAGTTCTTC.

The chain is built from TRBV9 and TRBJ1-2; a possible D gene is TRBD1 (5 bases). Germline-derived CDR1 and CDR2 are SGDLS and YYNGEE. This CDR3 spans 14 amino acids. V lost 0 bases and J lost 7, with 13 bases in between. CDR3 loop: CASSVGGLGRGYTF. The CDR3, as DNA: TGTGCCAGCAGCGTAGGGGGACTTGGCCGTGGCTACACCTTC.

J is TRBJ1-4 and V is TRBV18; D is unresolved. Germline V gene lookup returns CDR1 KGHSH and CDR2 LQKENI. The CDR3 covers 14 residues. Between the trimmed V and J ends, which lost 2 bases and 6 bases, there was a span of 10 bases. The CDR3: CASSPREYDEKLFF. For the CDR3, the DNA is TGTGCCAGCTCACCAAGGGAGTATGATGAAAAACTGTTTTTT.

This clone has just one count. The chain joins TRBV9 to TRBJ1-1; 9 positions agree with TRBD1. J gave up 1 base and V 6 bases, and 7 bases lay outside the gene matches. CDR1 is SGDLS and CDR2 is YYNGEE in the germline V gene. CDR3 length: 15 amino acids. The CDR3 region is CASNPQGAGNTEAFF. The CDR3 DNA follows: TGTGCCAGCAACCCACAGGGGGCTGGGAACACTGAAGCTTTCTTT.

This clone occurred once. The V gene is TRBV4-2, the J gene TRBJ1-3; D is undetermined. The V and J ends lost 0 bases and 3 bases respectively, with 12 bases between them. The germline gives CDR1 LGHNA, CDR2 YNFKEQ. This CDR3 is built from 16 residues. The CDR3 loop reads CASSQDYGGSGNTIYF. The CDR3 bases are TGTGCCAGCAGCCAAGATTACGGCGGCAGTGGAAACACCATATATTTT.

The rearrangement uses TRBV28 and TRBJ1-5, with D possibly matching TRBD1 (5 bases). V lost 8 bases and J 11 bases, leaving 19 bases between the germline ends. The CDR3 is 13 residues long. Germline-derived CDR1 and CDR2 are MDHEN and SYDVKM. The chain's CDR3 is CASSPGQFKAQHF. In nucleotides, the CDR3 is TGTGCCAGCTCTCCCGGACAATTCAAGGCCCAGCATTTT.

V usage is TRBV5-1 and J usage is TRBJ2-5, with D tentatively TRBD1 (6 bases). V lost 3 bases and J lost 5, with 14 bases in between. The CDR3 covers 14 residues. The germline CDR1 and CDR2 sequences are SGHRS and YFSETQ. The DNA for the CDR3 is TGCGCCAGCAGCTCCGGGACATTCAGGGAGACCCAGTACTTC. Protein sequence: CASSSGTFRETQYF.

The rearrangement uses TRBV29-1 and TRBJ2-7; tentatively, D is TRBD1 (5 bases). Between the trimmed V and J ends, which lost 0 bases and 1 base, there was a span of 10 bases. The CDR3 is made up of 14 amino acids. Germline assignment: CDR1 SQVTM and CDR2 ANQGSEA. CDR3 nucleotide sequence: TGCAGCGTTGAAGAGCAAGACAGTTCCTACGAGCAGTACTTC. Translating it yields CSVEEQDSSYEQYF.

The chain employs TRBV5-1 and TRBJ2-3; possibly TRBD1 for D (5 bases). This CDR3 is 14 amino acids long. CDR1 is SGHRS and CDR2 is YFSETQ in the germline V gene. Trimming took 4 bases from V and 4 from J, leaving 13 bases between them. This CDR3 reads CASSMTVSADTQYF. DNA of the CDR3: TGCGCCAGCAGCATGACAGTGTCAGCAGATACGCAGTATTTT.

This rearrangement joins TRBV28 to TRBJ2-7; TRBD2 is a possible D gene (5 bases). The germline gives CDR1 MDHEN, CDR2 SYDVKM. The CDR3 is 12 amino acids. The ends were cut back, 8 bases at V and 1 base at J, with 9 bases in the middle. The CDR3 sequence is CASERDSYEQYF. In DNA form, the CDR3 reads TGTGCCAGCGAGAGGGATTCCTACGAGCAGTACTTC.

This clone was detected ten times or more. The rearrangement links TRBV29-1 to TRBJ1-2, with D hard to call. The CDR3 runs to 13 residues. The V end was cut by 2 bases, the J end by 3 bases, with 10 bases between. Looked up from germline, CDR1 is SQVTM and CDR2 is ANQGSEA. The CDR3 region has the DNA TGCAGCGTTGAAACCACCGGGGACTATGGCTACACCTTC. It yields the protein CSVETTGDYGYTF.

The V and J genes are TRBV4-1 and TRBJ2-7; perhaps TRBD1 as D (5 bases). This CDR3 has 16 amino acids. The ends were cut back, 0 bases at V and 2 bases at J, with 14 bases in the middle. Germline CDR1 and CDR2: MGHRA and YSYEKL. The CDR3 loop is CASSQDGPQDTYEQYF. CDR3 in DNA: TGCGCCAGCAGCCAAGATGGCCCCCAGGACACCTACGAGCAGTACTTC.

This clone was seen just once. The V and J genes are TRBV20-1 and TRBJ2-7; D is perhaps TRBD2 (5 bases). CDR3 length: 10 amino acids. The germline V gene encodes CDR1 DFQATT and CDR2 SNEGSKA (reference sequence). The V and J ends lost 0 bases and 12 bases respectively, with 9 bases between them. The CDR3 sequence is CSARDLEGYF. CDR3 DNA: TGCAGTGCTAGAGATCTCGAGGGGTACTTC.

This clone was counted only a few times. The rearrangement joins TRBV5-1 to TRBJ2-2; D perhaps matches TRBD1 (6 bases). The V end was cut by 8 bases, the J end by 6 bases, with 20 bases between. CDR3 length: 15 amino acids. The germline CDR1 and CDR2 sequences are SGHRS and YFSETQ. The CDR3 nucleotides are TGCGCCAGTAAAGAACAGGGAGCCTCTCCCGGGGAGCTGTTTTTT. The encoded protein is CASKEQGASPGELFF.

This rearrangement joins TRBV5-1 to TRBJ1-5, with 9 bases aligning to TRBD1. The CDR3 consists of 14 residues. J lost 6 bases, V lost 4 bases, and 5 bases had no gene match. Germline V CDR1 and CDR2: SGHRS, YFSETQ. CDR3 coding DNA: TGCGCCAGCAGCATGGACAGGGGAGGTCAGCCCCAGCATTTT. As protein: CASSMDRGGQPQHF.

The chain links TRBV7-3 to TRBJ1-2, with D maybe TRBD1 (6 bases). In germline, CDR1 is SGHTA, CDR2 FQGTGA. Trimming left V 5 bases short and J 8 bases short, with 18 bases between. CDR3 length: 14 residues. CDR3: CASSLTIQGEGYTF. The CDR3 coding sequence is TGTGCCAGCAGCCTCACAATACAGGGTGAGGGCTACACCTTC.

This clone occurred once. The V and J genes are TRBV5-1 and TRBJ1-2, with D possibly TRBD1 on 6 matching bases. Germline V gene lookup returns CDR1 SGHRS and CDR2 YFSETQ. This CDR3 region has 15 residues. V lost 0 bases to trimming and J lost 2 bases, with 11 bases between them. The DNA for the CDR3 is TGCGCCAGCAGCTTGGGTACGGGGACAAACTATGGCTACACCTTC. This gives the protein CASSLGTGTNYGYTF. Variable domain in full (rest from reference TRBV5-1 and TRBJ1-2): KAGVTQTPRYLIKTRGQQVTLSCSPISGHRSVSWYQQTPGQGLQFLFEYFSETQRNKGNFPGRFSGRQFSNSRSEMNVSTLELGDSALYLCASSLGTGTNYGYTFGSGTRLTVV.

V is TRBV10-3 and J is TRBJ2-7, with 9 bases aligning to TRBD1. Per the germline V gene, CDR1 is ENHRY and CDR2 is SYGVKD. The CDR3 is 13 residues long. The junction had 4 bases not matched to a gene; V was cut back by 7 bases and J by 3 bases. This chain's CDR3 is CAITPGQGYEQYF. The CDR3 nucleotides read TGTGCCATCACCCCGGGACAGGGCTACGAGCAGTACTTC.

The rearrangement joins TRBV5-1 to TRBJ1-6; D is uncertain. V was trimmed by 5 bases and J by 6 bases, leaving 9 bases between them. Germline lookup yields CDR1 SGHRS and CDR2 YFSETQ. CDR3 length equals 13 residues. The CDR3 DNA is TGCGCCAGCAGGGAGGGCGGTAATTCACCCCTCCACTTT. Protein product: CASREGGNSPLHF.